Following are 26 T cell receptor beta chains from one sample sequenced in a study of control samples from healthy donors and cancer patients. Sequencing was performed with immunoSEQ multiplex PCR; in TCRdb, only in-frame clones are kept and a portion is missing. The data contain 130,000 to 150,000 clones, about nine tenths of them singletons. Material: blood. The receptors were sampled from a man aged 25 to 40 in good health.

The chain employs TRBV5-6 and TRBJ2-3; TRBD2 matches at 7 bases. CDR1 SGHDT and CDR2 YYEEEE come from the germline V gene. With 2 bases clipped from V and 12 bases from J, the junction kept 3 bases outside the gene matches. The CDR3 is made up of 11 amino acids. This CDR3 reads CASSFMGLQYF. Written as DNA, the CDR3 is TGTGCCAGCAGCTTCATGGGACTACAGTATTTT.

The CDR3 sequence: CATGLGAGELFF. Here the CDR3 DNA reads TGTGCCACTGGCCTGGGGGCCGGGGAGCTGTTTTTT. The J gene is TRBJ2-2, the V gene TRBV24-1; D may be TRBD1 or TRBD2 (5 bases each). Trimming removed 10 bases at V and 6 bases at J, with 11 bases between. Germline V lookup: CDR1 KGHDR, CDR2 SFDVKD. The CDR3 runs 12 residues.

The CDR3 sequence is CASSLTTPETQYF. CDR3 DNA sequence: TGTGCCAGCAGCTTAACTACCCCAGAGACCCAGTACTTC. This chain uses TRBV7-2 with TRBJ2-5, with D hard to call. The germline V gene encodes CDR1 SGHTA and CDR2 FQGNSA. This CDR3 has 13 amino acids. Trimming took 2 bases from V and 4 from J, leaving 8 bases between them.

The J gene is TRBJ1-3, the V gene TRBV11-2; 8 bases agree with TRBD1. With 3 bases clipped from V and 4 bases from J, the junction kept 5 bases outside the gene matches. The CDR3 length is 15 residues. Germline CDR1 is SGHAT and CDR2 is FQNNGV. In DNA, the CDR3 is TGTGCCAGCAGCTTCGACAGGGGACCCGGAAACACCATATATTTT. Translated, it gives CASSFDRGPGNTIYF.

For the CDR3, the DNA is TGTGCCAGCAGCCAAGCACCTACAGGGTATGGGGCCAACGTCCTGACTTTC. Residues: CASSQAPTGYGANVLTF. The V call is TRBV3-1 (or the pseudogene TRBV3-2), the J call TRBJ2-6, with D possibly matching TRBD1 (6 bases). Germline CDR1 is LGHDT and CDR2 is YNNKEL (reference sequence). The CDR3 spans 17 residues. V lost 1 base, J lost 3 bases, and 13 bases lay in between.

The chain has TRBV28 and TRBJ2-7, with 9 bases identical to TRBD1. Germline V gives CDR1 MDHEN, CDR2 SYDVKM. The trim removed 6 bases at V and 2 bases at J, leaving 8 bases unmatched. CDR3 length: 15 residues. The DNA for the CDR3 is TGTGCCAGCAGCCGGGCGGGGACAGGGACCTACGAGCAGTACTTC. This codes for CASSRAGTGTYEQYF.

This clone was found once. The chain is built from TRBV9 and TRBJ2-5; tentative D call: TRBD2 (6 bases). V was clipped by 4 bases and J by 0 bases, with 10 bases between them. Germline lookup yields CDR1 SGDLS and CDR2 YYNGEE. CDR3 length: 14 residues. CDR3 coding DNA: TGTGCCAGCAGCCCCCGGGGGTACCAAGAGACCCAGTACTTC. It is translated as CASSPRGYQETQYF.

This clone has just one count. The gene calls are TRBV9 and TRBJ2-1, with 16 bases matching TRBD2. Germline CDR1 reads SGDLS; CDR2 reads YYNGEE. The CDR3 spans 17 residues. V was clipped by 0 bases and J by 12 bases; unmatched bases: 9. The CDR3 region is CASSVEPGTSGRVRQFF. The CDR3 DNA reads TGTGCCAGCAGCGTAGAACCCGGGACTAGCGGGAGGGTACGGCAGTTCTTC.

V is TRBV2 and J is TRBJ1-2, with TRBD1 matching over 7 bases. This CDR3 comprises 13 residues. CDR1 SNHLY and CDR2 FYNNEI come from the germline V gene. The junction had 9 bases not matched to a gene; V was cut back by 6 bases and J by 8 bases. DNA of the CDR3: TGTGCCAGCAGATTCCGGGACAGTGAAGGCTACACCTTC. Translation: CASRFRDSEGYTF.

The chain has TRBV12-5 and TRBJ2-1; unclear D gene. The germline V and J ends were trimmed by 2 bases and 0 bases, with 8 bases remaining between them. CDR1 is LGHNT and CDR2 is FRNRAP in the germline V gene. The CDR3 runs 15 residues. The DNA of the CDR3 is TGTGCTAGTGGTTTGAGGGAAAGCTCCTACAATGAGCAGTTCTTC. This codes for CASGLRESSYNEQFF.

V is TRBV5-5 and J is TRBJ1-5; D perhaps matches TRBD1 (5 bases). CDR3 length equals 15 residues. Trimming pared 2 bases from V and 4 bases from J, leaving 13 bases between. The germline V gene has CDR1 SGHKS and CDR2 YYEKEE (reference sequence). CDR3 amino acids: CASSFLGQGNQPQHF. CDR3 DNA: TGTGCCAGCAGCTTCCTTGGGCAGGGAAATCAGCCCCAGCATTTT. The full variable domain, in which reference TRBV5-5 and TRBJ1-5 provide the parts outside the CDR3, is DAGVTQSPTHLIKTRGQQVTLRCSPISGHKSVSWYQQVLGQGPQFIFQYYEKEERGRGNFPDRFSARQFPNYSSELNVNALLLGDSALYLCASSFLGQGNQPQHFGDGTRLSIL.

In regard to this clone: Distinct nucleotide sequences in the sample also encode this CDR3. V and J are TRBV6-1 and TRBJ2-7, with 7 nucleotides matching TRBD1. Unmatched junction bases numbered 2, after V lost 3 bases and J lost 0 bases. The V gene's germline CDR1 is MNHNS and CDR2 SASEGT. This CDR3 comprises 14 residues. This chain's CDR3 is CASSEGQLSYEQYF. The CDR3 nucleotides are TGTGCCAGCAGTGAGGGACAGCTCTCCTACGAGCAGTACTTC.

The chain recombines TRBV6-1 with TRBJ2-7, with unresolved D. The CDR3 consists of 14 residues. Per the germline V gene, CDR1 is MNHNS and CDR2 is SASEGT. V was cut by 2 bases and J by 0 bases, with 8 bases left in between. CDR3 bases: TGTGCCAGCAGTGAAAACATATACTCCTACGAGCAGTACTTC. As protein: CASSENIYSYEQYF.

This chain uses TRBV4-2 with TRBJ2-1, with D possibly matching TRBD1 (6 bases). V lost 4 bases and J 4 bases, leaving 17 bases between the germline ends. The length of the CDR3 is 16 residues. Germline CDR1 reads LGHNA; CDR2 reads YNFKEQ. The CDR3 DNA reads TGTGCCAGCAGCCGAGCCGTACAGGGTGCTTACAATGAGCAGTTCTTC. It translates to CASSRAVQGAYNEQFF.

This chain links TRBV6-5 with TRBJ1-2; D is perhaps TRBD1 (5 bases). This CDR3 comprises 14 residues. Deletions cut 2 bases from V and 7 bases from J, with 14 bases between. Germline V gene lookup returns CDR1 MNHEY and CDR2 SVGAGI. The CDR3 nucleotides are TGTGCCAGCAGTTACCTACAGGAATTGGGTGGCTACACCTTC. The encoded protein is CASSYLQELGGYTF.

V is TRBV6-5 and J is TRBJ1-5; perhaps TRBD1 as D (5 bases). The CDR3 runs to 15 residues. The germline gives CDR1 MNHEY, CDR2 SVGAGI. V was shortened by 2 bases and J by 1 base, with 9 bases between the two germline ends. The DNA for the CDR3 is TGTGCCAGCAGTTACAGGGGATTGAGCAATCAGCCCCAGCATTTT. Translating gives CASSYRGLSNQPQHF.

V and J are TRBV4-1 and TRBJ1-6; 10 bases align to TRBD1. J was trimmed by 11 bases and V by 1 base; bases with no gene match: 5. The CDR3 spans 15 residues. From germline, CDR1 is MGHRA and CDR2 YSYEKL. The CDR3 DNA sequence: TGCGCCAGCAGCCAAGGACAGGGGGCTGAAACACCCCTCCACTTT. Protein sequence: CASSQGQGAETPLHF.

The gene calls are TRBV4-3 and TRBJ2-7; 9 bases fit TRBD2. J gave up 3 bases and V 1 base, and 10 bases lay outside the gene matches. CDR1 and CDR2 (germline): LGHNA, YSLEER. CDR3 length equals 17 residues. The CDR3 loop is CASSQVGWREGLYEQYF. Here the CDR3 DNA reads TGCGCCAGCAGCCAAGTTGGTTGGCGGGAGGGCCTCTACGAGCAGTACTTC.

V and J are TRBV6-5 and TRBJ2-7; 12 bases agree with TRBD2. This CDR3 is 16 amino acids long. V trimming: 2 bases; J trimming: 3 bases; junction bases outside the gene matches: 5. Germline V gives CDR1 MNHEY, CDR2 SVGAGI. The CDR3 sequence is CASSYTRLAGDYEQYF. Written as DNA, the CDR3 is TGTGCCAGCAGTTACACGAGACTAGCGGGAGACTACGAGCAGTACTTC.

As to this clone: Germline is not matched at one junction end, which may reflect a read error. The V gene is TRBV30, the J gene TRBJ2-6; tentatively, D is TRBD1 or TRBD2 (5 bases each). The CDR3 consists of 13 residues. In germline, CDR1 is GTSNPN, CDR2 SVGIG (reference sequence). DNA for the CDR3: TGTGCCCGGAGTATGGGGGAGACCAACGTCCTGACTTTC. It translates to CARSMGETNVLTF. Based on the CDR3 plus reference TRBV30 and TRBJ2-6, the full variable domain is SQTIHQWPATLVQPVGSPLSLECTVEGTSNPNLYWYRQAAGRGLQLLFYSVGIGQISSEVPQNLSASRPQDRQFILSSKKLLLSDSGFYLCARSMGETNVLTFGAGSRLTVL.

V is TRBV11-2 and J is TRBJ1-4, with D maybe TRBD1 (5 bases). The germline gives CDR1 SGHAT, CDR2 FQNNGV. This CDR3 contains 14 residues. V lost 0 bases and J 8 bases, leaving 10 bases between the germline ends. This chain's CDR3 is CASSLDRVREKLFF. CDR3 sequence (DNA): TGTGCCAGCAGCTTAGACAGGGTTAGAGAAAAACTGTTTTTT.

V and J are TRBV7-9 and TRBJ2-7; D is perhaps TRBD1 or TRBD2 (5 bases each). Germline V gene data show CDR1 as SEHNR and CDR2 as FQNEAQ (reference sequence). Trimming cost V 1 base and J 2 bases, with 18 bases left between them. This CDR3 region has 17 residues. As DNA, the CDR3 is TGTGCCAGCAGCTTAGTTCCCGTAGCGCCAGGGACCTACGAGCAGTACTTC. Translated, it gives CASSLVPVAPGTYEQYF. The full variable domain, rest sourced from reference TRBV7-9 and TRBJ2-7, is DTGVSQNPRHKITKRGQNVTFRCDPISEHNRLYWYRQTLGQGPEFLTYFQNEAQLEKSRLLSDRFSAERPKGSFSTLEIQRTEQGDSAMYLCASSLVPVAPGTYEQYFGPGTRLTVT.

The chain links TRBV18 to TRBJ1-4; 7 bases line up with TRBD1. With V trimmed by 4 bases and J by 4 bases, 3 bases remained unmatched. Germline values: CDR1 KGHSH, CDR2 LQKENI. CDR3 size: 14 residues. DNA of the CDR3: TGTGCCAGCTCACAAGGGACAGATAATGAAAAACTGTTTTTT. Translating gives CASSQGTDNEKLFF.

The chain combines TRBV19 with TRBJ1-2, with 7 positions matching TRBD1. CDR3 size: 15 residues. Per germline, CDR1 LNHDA and CDR2 SQIVND (reference sequence). V shed 3 bases, J shed 0 bases, and the junction held 4 bases outside the gene matches. The CDR3: CASSIVQGANYGYTF. CDR3 in DNA: TGTGCCAGTAGTATTGTTCAGGGGGCTAACTATGGCTACACCTTC.

The chain has TRBV11-2 and TRBJ1-1; no definite D call. Trimming removed 0 bases from V and 1 base from J, with 9 bases in between. This CDR3 spans 15 amino acids. Looked up from germline, CDR1 is SGHAT and CDR2 is FQNNGV. CDR3 sequence (DNA): TGTGCCAGCAGCTTAGATCGACTCTCGAACACTGAAGCTTTCTTT. It is translated as CASSLDRLSNTEAFF.

The chain has TRBV7-2 and TRBJ2-3, with D unresolved. Trimming shortened V by 5 bases and J by 2 bases, and 14 bases separated the two germline ends. CDR3 length: 15 residues. Germline V gives CDR1 SGHTA, CDR2 FQGNSA. CDR3 nucleotide sequence: TGTGCCAGCAGCAAACAGACCCTCAACACAGATACGCAGTATTTT. Its translation is CASSKQTLNTDTQYF.